Presented here are 21 T cell receptor beta chains from one specimen sequenced in a study of cytomegalovirus exposure and HLA in healthy donors. PCR employed 60 Vbeta and 13 Jbeta primers. Measured with immunoSEQ multiplex PCR; TCRdb has only the in-frame clones, and not every one. This table has over 200,000 clones, 60% to 80% appearing once. Sequencing was carried out using PBMCs. Every receptor here comes from a woman aged 25 to 45 in good health and CMV-seronegative.

With regard to this clone: A junction boundary mismatches the germline segment, possibly from a read error. Additional DNA sequences in this sample encode the identical CDR3. V gene TRBV30 combines with J gene TRBJ1-6, with D uncertain. The length of the CDR3 is 13 residues. Germline V lookup: CDR1 GTSNPN, CDR2 SVGIG (reference sequence). CDR3 amino acids: CAWRSPDNSPLHF. CDR3 nucleotide sequence: TGTGCCTGGAGAAGCCCCGATAATTCCCCCCTCCACTTT.

This clone was seen more than once but under ten times. The chain carries TRBV10-3 and TRBJ1-2; D is undetermined. Between the trimmed V and J ends, which lost 3 bases and 0 bases, there was a span of 5 bases. Germline V CDR1 and CDR2: ENHRY, SYGVKD. The CDR3 is made up of 13 amino acids. CDR3 sequence (DNA): TGTGCCATCAGTGAACAGCCTAACTATGGCTACACCTTC. Encoded protein: CAISEQPNYGYTF.

The CDR3 nucleotides read TGTGCCAGCAGCTTATGGGATAGCGGGGGCTCAACCTACGAGCAGTACTTC. Protein sequence: CASSLWDSGGSTYEQYF. V gene TRBV13 combines with J gene TRBJ2-7, with 9 bases fitting TRBD2. The germline CDR1 and CDR2 sequences are PRHDT and FYEKMQ (reference sequence). After removal of 2 bases from V and 2 bases from J, the junction contained 10 bases not matched to a gene. CDR3 length: 17 amino acids. Using reference TRBV13 and TRBJ2-7 for the parts outside the CDR3, the full variable domain is AAGVIQSPRHLIKEKRETATLKCYPIPRHDTVYWYQQGPGQDPQFLISFYEKMQSDKGSIPDRFSAQQFSDYHSELNMSSLELGDSALYFCASSLWDSGGSTYEQYFGPGTRLTVT.

This chain links TRBV5-1 with TRBJ2-7, with 10 nucleotides matching TRBD2. In germline, CDR1 is SGHRS, CDR2 YFSETQ. The V and J ends lost 3 bases and 4 bases, in that order; junction bases with no gene match: 4. The CDR3 is made up of 14 amino acids. The CDR3 nucleotides are TGCGCCAGCAGCTCTAGCGGGAGTTTATACGAGCAGTACTTC. As protein: CASSSSGSLYEQYF.

The genes are TRBV5-4 and TRBJ2-3, with D unclear. The germline V gene has CDR1 SGHNT and CDR2 YYREEE (reference sequence). CDR3 length equals 13 residues. Trimming pared 0 bases from V and 4 bases from J, leaving 6 bases between. DNA of the CDR3: TGTGCCAGCAGCTTGGTTTCATCAGATACGCAGTATTTT. It is translated as CASSLVSSDTQYF.

The V and J genes are TRBV19 and TRBJ2-2, with 9 bases aligning to TRBD2. V shed 1 base and J 6 bases; nucleotides not matched to a gene: 0. The CDR3 contains 14 residues. In germline, CDR1 is LNHDA, CDR2 SQIVND (reference sequence). CDR3 nucleotide sequence: TGTGCCAGTAGTATAGGCGGGGGGGCCGGGGAGCTGTTTTTT. Translated, it gives CASSIGGGAGELFF. Using reference TRBV19 and TRBJ2-2 for the parts outside the CDR3, the full variable domain is DGGITQSPKYLFRKEGQNVTLSCEQNLNHDAMYWYRQDPGQGLRLIYYSQIVNDFQKGDIAEGYSVSREKKESFPLTVTSAQKNPTAFYLCASSIGGGAGELFFGEGSRLTVL.

The V and J genes are TRBV6-6 and TRBJ2-5; TRBD2 matches 14 bases. This CDR3 is built from 16 residues. From germline, CDR1 is MNHNY and CDR2 SVGAGI (reference sequence). Losses at the gene ends were 6 bases for V and 3 bases for J; bases not matched to a gene: 6. The CDR3 loop reads CASSNTGLAGEETQYF. The CDR3 bases are TGTGCCAGCAGCAACACGGGACTAGCGGGAGAAGAGACCCAGTACTTC.

This chain connects TRBV25-1 to TRBJ2-2; D not certain. Between the trimmed V and J ends, which lost 3 bases and 3 bases, there was a span of 11 bases. In germline, CDR1 is MGHDK, CDR2 SYGVNS. CDR3 length equals 15 residues. The CDR3 DNA is TGTGCCAGCAGTGATATAGATTTGGACACCGGGGAGCTGTTTTTT. Protein: CASSDIDLDTGELFF.

The chain carries TRBV19 and TRBJ2-1; 10 nucleotides align to TRBD1. The CDR3 has 14 amino acids. Germline V CDR1 and CDR2: LNHDA, SQIVND (reference sequence). Trimming at V came to 9 bases and at J to 9 bases, leaving 11 bases not matched to a gene. In DNA, the CDR3 is TGTGCCAGCCGGGACAGGGGTACTAGCGGTGAGCAGTTCTTC. Its protein product is CASRDRGTSGEQFF.

The V call is TRBV11-2, the J call TRBJ1-1, with D possibly matching TRBD1 (5 bases). The CDR3 has 14 amino acids. Trimming took 4 bases from V and 4 from J, leaving 13 bases between them. The germline V gene has CDR1 SGHAT and CDR2 FQNNGV. The CDR3 coding sequence is TGTGCCAGCAGCTCTCAGGGCGGGGGCACTGAAGCTTTCTTT. Its translation: CASSSQGGGTEAFF.

The CDR3 spells CASRQGTGDTEAFF. The CDR3 DNA reads TGTGCCAGCCGCCAGGGGACAGGGGACACTGAAGCTTTCTTT. The chain links TRBV9 to TRBJ1-1, with 10 positions matching TRBD1. The length of the CDR3 is 14 residues. The germline V gene encodes CDR1 SGDLS and CDR2 YYNGEE. The trim removed 7 bases at V and 3 bases at J, leaving 6 bases unmatched.

The V call is TRBV28, the J call TRBJ2-3; D is possibly TRBD2 (5 bases). Looked up from germline, CDR1 is MDHEN and CDR2 is SYDVKM. Trimming left V 8 bases short and J 4 bases short, with 19 bases between. This CDR3 is 15 amino acids long. CDR3 sequence reads: CASGLGALESDTQYF. CDR3 nucleotides: TGTGCCAGCGGACTTGGAGCGTTAGAGTCAGATACGCAGTATTTT.

The chain couples TRBV6-6 to TRBJ1-6; 7 bases line up with TRBD1. The CDR3 runs to 16 residues. CDR1 and CDR2 (germline): MNHNY, SVGAGI (reference sequence). V lost 0 bases, J lost 10 bases, and 9 bases stayed unmatched. The CDR3 DNA reads as TGTGCCAGCAGTTACTCGAATCGACAGGGTAACTCACCCCTCCACTTT. This sequence encodes CASSYSNRQGNSPLHF.

V and J are TRBV5-1 and TRBJ2-5, with 7 bases fitting TRBD1. TRBJ2-7 explains the end of the DNA better; the J call may be wrong. This CDR3 comprises 15 residues. CDR1 is SGHRS, CDR2 YFSETQ, per germline. The CDR3: CASSLAAGTAYEQYF. DNA for the CDR3: TGCGCCAGCAGCCTGGCTGCCGGGACAGCCTACGAGCAGTACTTC.

The CDR3 sequence: CATRRTGRTGELFF. CDR3 bases: TGTGCTACCCGTAGGACAGGTCGGACCGGGGAGCTGTTTTTT. The V call is TRBV12-5, the J call TRBJ2-2; 7 bases align to TRBD1. The CDR3 consists of 14 residues. V trimming: 10 bases; J trimming: 5 bases; junction bases outside the gene matches: 10. Germline V gene data show CDR1 as LGHNT and CDR2 as FRNRAP. Variable domain in full (rest from reference TRBV12-5 and TRBJ2-2): DARVTQTPRHKVTEMGQEVTMRCQPILGHNTVFWYRQTMMQGLELLAYFRNRAPLDDSGMPKDRFSAEMPDATLATLKIQPSEPRDSAVYFCATRRTGRTGELFFGEGSRLTVL.

The chain recombines TRBV29-1 with TRBJ1-2; 7 bases align to TRBD1. Germline assignment: CDR1 SQVTM and CDR2 ANQGSEA. The CDR3 has 13 amino acids. V dropped 6 bases and J dropped 0; count of bases not matched to a gene: 4. In DNA form, the CDR3 reads TGCAGCGTCGCGGGGACAGCTAACTATGGCTACACCTTC. Translation: CSVAGTANYGYTF.

The DNA of the CDR3 is TGTGCCAGCAGCGATGGGGGAGGGGTGACTGAAGCTTTCTTT. Translation gives CASSDGGGVTEAFF. The chain links TRBV2 to TRBJ1-1, with a weak D call TRBD1 (5 bases). Germline V gives CDR1 SNHLY, CDR2 FYNNEI. CDR3 length: 14 residues. V gave up 6 bases and J gave up 5 bases, with 16 bases separating them.

The CDR3 here is CATSRDDWREVGNEQFF. The DNA of the CDR3 is TGTGCCACCAGCAGAGATGATTGGCGGGAGGTAGGAAATGAGCAGTTCTTC. The rearrangement links TRBV15 to TRBJ2-1; 8 bases are shared with TRBD2. Germline V CDR1 and CDR2: LNHNV, YYDKDF (reference sequence). J gave up 7 bases and V 0 bases, and 11 bases lay outside the gene matches. This CDR3 has 17 amino acids.

CDR3 DNA sequence: TGTGCCAGCAGCTTAGATCTATCAGGCTCCTACGAGCAGTACTTC. Encoded protein: CASSLDLSGSYEQYF. V is TRBV11-3 and J is TRBJ2-5; D is unclear. The J call may not be correct, given that the DNA end is closer to TRBJ2-7. Germline loops: CDR1 SGHNT, CDR2 YENEEA. The CDR3 is 15 residues long.

CDR3 DNA: TGTGCCAGCAGCCCCGCGCTAGCGGGAGACAATGAGCAGTTCTTC. Amino acids: CASSPALAGDNEQFF. This chain connects TRBV7-9 to TRBJ2-1; 10 positions agree with TRBD2. Unmatched junction bases numbered 6, after V lost 5 bases and J lost 5 bases. Germline V lookup: CDR1 SEHNR, CDR2 FQNEAQ (reference sequence). This CDR3 comprises 15 residues. The full variable domain, with the rest looked up from reference TRBV7-9 and TRBJ2-1, is DTGVSQNPRHKITKRGQNVTFRCDPISEHNRLYWYRQTLGQGPEFLTYFQNEAQLEKSRLLSDRFSAERPKGSFSTLEIQRTEQGDSAMYLCASSPALAGDNEQFFGPGTRLTVL.

In nucleotides, the CDR3 is TGCGCCAGCAGCTTCCGGCTAGCTGGCGGGGAGCTGTTTTTT. Translation gives CASSFRLAGGELFF. The rearrangement links TRBV5-1 to TRBJ2-2; tentatively, D is TRBD2 (5 bases). In germline, CDR1 is SGHRS, CDR2 YFSETQ. With 2 bases removed from V and 7 bases from J, the gap between germline ends came to 12 bases. This CDR3 comprises 14 residues.